The 14 T cell receptor beta chains reported below all come from one sample, sequenced in a study of blood T cell repertoires in COVID-19. Produced via immunoSEQ multiplex PCR; TCRdb's table is partial and in-frame only. The sample shows under 75,000 clones, 73% of them seen only once. Sequenced sample: peripheral blood. The source is a man aged 55 to 69 with acute or convalescent COVID-19.

The chain recombines TRBV5-5 with TRBJ2-3, with 7 bases fitting TRBD2. This CDR3 has 16 residues. The V segment lost 1 base and the J segment 1 base; nucleotides outside the gene matches: 6. The germline gives CDR1 SGHKS, CDR2 YYEKEE (reference sequence). The CDR3 region has the DNA TGTGCCAGCAGCTTGCTGTCGGCGGGGGGCACAGATACGCAGTATTTT. This codes for CASSLLSAGGTDTQYF.

The V call is TRBV5-6, the J call TRBJ2-7; D is perhaps TRBD2 (7 bases). Germline lookup yields CDR1 SGHDT and CDR2 YYEEEE. The CDR3 spans 17 residues. Between the trimmed V and J ends, which lost 4 bases and 8 bases, there was a span of 28 bases. CDR3 residues: CASSRRGGLWDQEQQYV. In DNA form, the CDR3 reads TGTGCCAGCAGCAGAAGGGGGGGGCTTTGGGACCAAGAGCAGCAGTACGTC.

This chain links TRBV5-1 with TRBJ2-7; 15 positions match TRBD2. CDR3 length: 15 residues. Germline loops: CDR1 SGHRS, CDR2 YFSETQ. The ends lost 4 bases at V and 4 bases at J; junction bases unmatched: 3. CDR3 DNA: TGCGCCAGCAGCGCCGGGACTAGCGGGAGGTACGAGCAGTACTTC. Its protein product is CASSAGTSGRYEQYF.

This chain connects TRBV7-9 to TRBJ1-2; 8 nucleotides align to TRBD1. CDR3 length equals 13 residues. In germline, CDR1 is SEHNR, CDR2 FQNEAQ (reference sequence). The trim removed 6 bases at V and 9 bases at J, leaving 9 bases unmatched. The CDR3 coding sequence is TGTGCCAGCAGTTCCGGACAGGGTGGAAGCTACACCTTC. The encoded protein is CASSSGQGGSYTF.

V usage is TRBV4-1 and J usage is TRBJ1-4; D not resolved. This CDR3 comprises 17 residues. Germline CDR1 and CDR2: MGHRA and YSYEKL. The V and J ends lost 1 base and 8 bases respectively, with 20 bases between them. The DNA for the CDR3 is TGCGCCAGCAGCCAAGTACGAGACCCCGCCTCGGGGGAAAAACTGTTTTTT. The encoded protein is CASSQVRDPASGEKLFF.

V and J are TRBV6-6 and TRBJ2-1; a possible D gene is TRBD1 (5 bases). CDR3 length: 15 residues. Per the germline V gene, CDR1 is MNHNY and CDR2 is SVGAGI (reference sequence). The V end was cut by 0 bases, the J end by 7 bases, with 13 bases between. CDR3 bases: TGTGCCAGCAGTTACTCGGGGCCGCCAGAAAATGAGCAGTTCTTC. Translation: CASSYSGPPENEQFF.

The rearrangement joins TRBV5-1 to TRBJ1-2, with a possible D match to TRBD1 (6 bases). The CDR3 runs 14 residues. From germline, CDR1 is SGHRS and CDR2 YFSETQ. V was trimmed by 0 bases and J by 4 bases, leaving 10 bases between them. For the CDR3, the DNA is TGCGCCAGCAGCTTGGAAGGGGGTCCCTATGGCTACACCTTC. This encodes CASSLEGGPYGYTF.

J is TRBJ1-4 and V is TRBV5-1; 7 bases are shared with TRBD1. The trim removed 4 bases at V and 8 bases at J, leaving 8 bases unmatched. Per the germline V gene, CDR1 is SGHRS and CDR2 is YFSETQ. This CDR3 is built from 14 residues. The CDR3 bases are TGCGCCAGCAGCCCCGGGACAGCCACCGAAAAACTGTTTTTT. This gives the protein CASSPGTATEKLFF.

This chain uses TRBV27 with TRBJ1-2; weak D call: TRBD1 (6 bases). This CDR3 comprises 14 residues. V gave up 5 bases and J gave up 2 bases, with 12 bases separating them. Per germline, CDR1 MNHEY and CDR2 SMNVEV (reference sequence). The CDR3 region has the DNA TGTGCCAGCAGTGTCTCCGGGACAAACTATGGCTACACCTTC. Translated, it gives CASSVSGTNYGYTF.

The rearrangement joins TRBV27 to TRBJ2-5, with TRBD1 matching over 11 bases. CDR3 length: 15 amino acids. CDR1 MNHEY and CDR2 SMNVEV come from the germline V gene (reference sequence). V gave up 2 bases and J gave up 4 bases; unmatched junction bases: 3. CDR3 residues: CASSLRTGGGETQYF. In DNA form, the CDR3 reads TGTGCCAGCAGTTTACGGACAGGGGGCGGAGAGACCCAGTACTTC.

V usage is TRBV27 and J usage is TRBJ2-5; D perhaps matches TRBD2 (5 bases). Trimming cost V 7 bases and J 1 base, with 10 bases left between them. CDR1 is MNHEY and CDR2 is SMNVEV in the germline V gene (reference sequence). The CDR3 covers 13 residues. CDR3 bases: TGTGCCAGCAAGAACGGACTCCAAGAGACCCAGTACTTC. Its translation is CASKNGLQETQYF.

The CDR3 loop is CASSLFADSYEQYV. In nucleotides, the CDR3 is TGTGCCAGCAGCTTATTCGCAGACTCCTACGAGCAGTACGTC. V and J are TRBV7-2 and TRBJ2-7; D gene uncertain. The CDR3 loop spans 14 amino acids. Trimming shortened V by 2 bases and J by 0 bases, and 8 bases separated the two germline ends. The germline gives CDR1 SGHTA, CDR2 FQGNSA.

The rearrangement uses TRBV3-1 (or the pseudogene TRBV3-2) and TRBJ2-3, with 13 bases lining up with TRBD2. CDR1 LGHDT and CDR2 YNNKEL come from the germline V gene (reference sequence). The CDR3 runs 17 residues. Trimming at V came to 1 base and at J to 8 bases, leaving 9 bases not matched to a gene. CDR3 sequence: CASSQVKLAGGPGTQYF. CDR3 DNA: TGTGCCAGCAGCCAAGTAAAACTAGCGGGGGGGCCAGGTACGCAGTATTTT.

The chain joins TRBV15 to TRBJ1-5; unclear D gene. Germline V lookup: CDR1 LNHNV, CDR2 YYDKDF (reference sequence). CDR3 length equals 12 residues. The V end was cut by 4 bases, the J end by 5 bases, with 6 bases between. CDR3 protein: CATSTRDQPQHF. The CDR3 DNA follows: TGTGCCACCAGCACGCGGGATCAGCCCCAGCATTTT.